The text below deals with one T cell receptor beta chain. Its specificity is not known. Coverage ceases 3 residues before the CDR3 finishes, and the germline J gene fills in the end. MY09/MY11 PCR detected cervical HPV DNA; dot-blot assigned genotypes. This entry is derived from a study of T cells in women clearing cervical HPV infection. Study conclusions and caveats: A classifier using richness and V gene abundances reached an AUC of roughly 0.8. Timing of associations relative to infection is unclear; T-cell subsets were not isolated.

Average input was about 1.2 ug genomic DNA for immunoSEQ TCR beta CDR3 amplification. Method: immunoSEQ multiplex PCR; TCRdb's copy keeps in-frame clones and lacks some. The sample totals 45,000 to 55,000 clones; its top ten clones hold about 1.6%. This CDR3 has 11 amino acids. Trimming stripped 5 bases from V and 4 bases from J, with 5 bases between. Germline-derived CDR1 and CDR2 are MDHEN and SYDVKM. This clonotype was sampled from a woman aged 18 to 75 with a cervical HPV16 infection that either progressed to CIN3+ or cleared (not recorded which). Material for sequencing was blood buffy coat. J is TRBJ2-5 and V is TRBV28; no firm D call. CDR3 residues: CASSLGETQYF. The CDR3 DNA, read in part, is TGTGCCAGCAGTCTCGGAGAGACC.